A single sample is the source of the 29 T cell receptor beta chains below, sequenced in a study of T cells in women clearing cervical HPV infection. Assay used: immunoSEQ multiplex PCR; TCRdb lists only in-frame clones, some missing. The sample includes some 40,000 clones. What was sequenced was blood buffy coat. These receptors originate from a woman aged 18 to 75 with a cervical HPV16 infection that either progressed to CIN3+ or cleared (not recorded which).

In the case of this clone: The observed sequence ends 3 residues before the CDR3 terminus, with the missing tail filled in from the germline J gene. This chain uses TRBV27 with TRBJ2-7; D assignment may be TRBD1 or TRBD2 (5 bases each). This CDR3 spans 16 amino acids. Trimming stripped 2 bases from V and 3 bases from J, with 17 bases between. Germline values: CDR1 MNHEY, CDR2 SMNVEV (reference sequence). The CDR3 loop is CASSLTWAGSSYEQYF. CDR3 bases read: TGTGCCAGCAGTTTAACGTGGGCAGGGAGTAGCTACGAG.

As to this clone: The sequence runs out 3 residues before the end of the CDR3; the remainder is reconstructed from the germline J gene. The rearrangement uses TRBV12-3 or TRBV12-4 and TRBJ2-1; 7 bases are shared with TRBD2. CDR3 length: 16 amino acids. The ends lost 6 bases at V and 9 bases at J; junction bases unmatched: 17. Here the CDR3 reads CASSSWTPSGRGEQFF. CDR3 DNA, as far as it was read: TGTGCCAGCAGCTCCTGGACCCCTAGTGGGAGGGGTGAG.

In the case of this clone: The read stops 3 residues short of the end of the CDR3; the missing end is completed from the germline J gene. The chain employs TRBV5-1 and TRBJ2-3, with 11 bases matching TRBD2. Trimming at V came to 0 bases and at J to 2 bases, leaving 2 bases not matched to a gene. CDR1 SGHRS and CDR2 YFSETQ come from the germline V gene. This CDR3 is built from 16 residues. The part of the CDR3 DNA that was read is TGCGCCAGCAGCTTGGTTAGCGGGAGGGCCACAGATACG. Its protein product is CASSLVSGRATDT. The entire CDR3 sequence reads CASSLVSGRATDTQYF.

The sequenced part of the CDR3 DNA is TGCGCCAGCAGTGGGAGGGACAAGGGGACCGGGGAG. Amino acid sequence: CASSGRDKGTGE. The full CDR3 reads CASSGRDKGTGELFF. The chain employs TRBV10-1 and TRBJ2-2; the D call may be TRBD1 or TRBD2 (6 bases each). The read comes to an end 3 residues before the CDR3 does, leaving the germline J gene to fill in the end. Trimming cost V 4 bases and J 5 bases, with 14 bases left between them. Germline V gene data show CDR1 as WNHNN and CDR2 as SYGVQD (reference sequence). CDR3 length equals 15 residues.

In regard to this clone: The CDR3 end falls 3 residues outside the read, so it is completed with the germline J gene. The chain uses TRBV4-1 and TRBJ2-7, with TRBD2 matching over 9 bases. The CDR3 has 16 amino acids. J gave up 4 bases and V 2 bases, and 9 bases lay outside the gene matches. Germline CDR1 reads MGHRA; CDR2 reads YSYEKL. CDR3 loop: CASSQTILAGQYEQYF. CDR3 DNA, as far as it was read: TGCGCCAGCAGCCAAACAATTCTAGCGGGACAATACGAG.

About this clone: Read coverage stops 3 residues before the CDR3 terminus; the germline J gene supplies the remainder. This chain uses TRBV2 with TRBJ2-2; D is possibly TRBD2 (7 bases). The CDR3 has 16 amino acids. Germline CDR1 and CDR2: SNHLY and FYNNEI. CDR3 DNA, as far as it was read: TGTGCCAGCAGTGAGGCAGCTTCTGCGGGGGCCAACGTG. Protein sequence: CASSEAASAGANV. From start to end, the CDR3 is CASSEAASAGANVLFF.

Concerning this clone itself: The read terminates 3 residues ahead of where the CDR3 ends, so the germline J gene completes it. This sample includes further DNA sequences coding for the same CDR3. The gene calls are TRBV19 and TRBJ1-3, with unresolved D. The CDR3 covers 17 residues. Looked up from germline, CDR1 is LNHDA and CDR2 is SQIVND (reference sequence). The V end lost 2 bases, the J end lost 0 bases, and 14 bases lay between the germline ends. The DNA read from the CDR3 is TGTGCCAGTAGTATAAGACCTTCACAGAGCTCTGGAAACACC. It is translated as CASSIRPSQSSGNT. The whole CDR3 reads CASSIRPSQSSGNTIYF. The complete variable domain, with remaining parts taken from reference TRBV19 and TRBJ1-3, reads DGGITQSPKYLFRKEGQNVTLSCEQNLNHDAMYWYRQDPGQGLRLIYYSQIVNDFQKGDIAEGYSVSREKKESFPLTVTSAQKNPTAFYLCASSIRPSQSSGNTIYFGEGSWLTVV.

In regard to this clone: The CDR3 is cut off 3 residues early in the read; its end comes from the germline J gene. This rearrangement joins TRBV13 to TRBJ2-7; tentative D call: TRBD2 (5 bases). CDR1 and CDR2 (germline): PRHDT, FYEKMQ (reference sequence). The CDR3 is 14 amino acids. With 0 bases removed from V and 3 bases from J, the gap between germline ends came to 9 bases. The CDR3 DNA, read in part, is TGTGCCAGCAGCTTAGGCCATACTAGCTACGAG. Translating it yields CASSLGHTSYE. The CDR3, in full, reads CASSLGHTSYEQYF.

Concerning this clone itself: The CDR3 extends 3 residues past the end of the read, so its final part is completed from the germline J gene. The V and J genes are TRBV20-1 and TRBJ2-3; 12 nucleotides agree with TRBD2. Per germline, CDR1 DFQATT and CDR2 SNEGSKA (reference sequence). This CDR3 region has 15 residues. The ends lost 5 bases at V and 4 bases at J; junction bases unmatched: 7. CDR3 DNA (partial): TGCAGTGCTGGAGGACTAGCGGGATATGCAGATACG. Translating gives CSAGGLAGYADT. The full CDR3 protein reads CSAGGLAGYADTQYF.

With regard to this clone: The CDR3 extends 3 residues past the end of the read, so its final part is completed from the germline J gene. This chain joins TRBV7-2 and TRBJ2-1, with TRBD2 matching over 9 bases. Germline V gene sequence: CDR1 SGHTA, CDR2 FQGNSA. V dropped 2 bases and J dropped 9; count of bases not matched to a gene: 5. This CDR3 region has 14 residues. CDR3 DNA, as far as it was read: TGTGCCAGCAGCTTAAGGACTAGCGAGGTTGAG. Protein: CASSLRTSEVE. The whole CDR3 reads CASSLRTSEVEQFF.

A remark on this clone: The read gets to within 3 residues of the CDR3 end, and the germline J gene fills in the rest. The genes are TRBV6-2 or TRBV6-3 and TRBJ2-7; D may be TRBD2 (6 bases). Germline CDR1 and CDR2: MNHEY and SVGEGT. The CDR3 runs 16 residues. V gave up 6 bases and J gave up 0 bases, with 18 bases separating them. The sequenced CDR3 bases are TGTGCCAGCAGCCGTGGCGATAGCGGCTACTCCTACGAG. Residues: CASSRGDSGYSYE. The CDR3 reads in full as CASSRGDSGYSYEQYF.

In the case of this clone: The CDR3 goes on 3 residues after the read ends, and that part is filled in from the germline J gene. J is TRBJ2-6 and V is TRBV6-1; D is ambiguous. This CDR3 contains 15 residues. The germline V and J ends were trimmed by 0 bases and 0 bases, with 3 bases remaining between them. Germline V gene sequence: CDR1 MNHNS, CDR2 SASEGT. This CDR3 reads CASSEASSGANVLTF. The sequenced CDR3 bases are TGTGCCAGCAGTGAAGCCAGCTCTGGGGCCAACGTC.

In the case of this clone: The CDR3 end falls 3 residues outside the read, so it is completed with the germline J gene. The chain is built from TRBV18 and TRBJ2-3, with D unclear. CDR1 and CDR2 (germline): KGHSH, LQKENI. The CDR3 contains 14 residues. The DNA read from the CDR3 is TGTGCCAGCTCACTACAAGGGCTGGATCAGCCG. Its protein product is CASSLQGLDQP. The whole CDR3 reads CASSLQGLDQPQYF.

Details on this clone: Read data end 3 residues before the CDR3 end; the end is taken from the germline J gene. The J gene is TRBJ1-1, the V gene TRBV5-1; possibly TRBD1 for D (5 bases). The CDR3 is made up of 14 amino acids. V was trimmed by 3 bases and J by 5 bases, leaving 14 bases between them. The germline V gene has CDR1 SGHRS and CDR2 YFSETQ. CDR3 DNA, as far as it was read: TGCGCCAGCAGCTCGGAGCCCCAGGGAACTGAA. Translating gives CASSSEPQGTE. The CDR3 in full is CASSSEPQGTEAFF. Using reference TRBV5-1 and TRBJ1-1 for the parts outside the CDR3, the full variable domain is KAGVTQTPRYLIKTRGQQVTLSCSPISGHRSVSWYQQTPGQGLQFLFEYFSETQRNKGNFPGRFSGRQFSNSRSEMNVSTLELGDSALYLCASSSEPQGTEAFFGQGTRLTVV.

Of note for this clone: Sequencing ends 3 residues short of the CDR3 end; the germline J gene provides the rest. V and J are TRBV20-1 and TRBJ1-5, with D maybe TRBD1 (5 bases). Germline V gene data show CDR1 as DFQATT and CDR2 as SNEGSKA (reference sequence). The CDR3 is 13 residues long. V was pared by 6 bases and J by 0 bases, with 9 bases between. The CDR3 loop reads CSAARDSNQPQHF. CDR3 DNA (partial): TGCAGTGCGGCCAGGGATAGCAATCAGCCC.

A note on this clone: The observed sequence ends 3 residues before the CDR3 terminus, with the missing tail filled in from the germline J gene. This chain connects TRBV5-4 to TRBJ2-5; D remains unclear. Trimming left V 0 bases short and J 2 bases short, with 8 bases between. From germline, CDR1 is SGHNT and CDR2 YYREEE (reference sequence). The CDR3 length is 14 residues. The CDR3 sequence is CASSLAGRQETQYF. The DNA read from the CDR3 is TGTGCCAGCAGCTTGGCTGGGCGACAAGAGACC.

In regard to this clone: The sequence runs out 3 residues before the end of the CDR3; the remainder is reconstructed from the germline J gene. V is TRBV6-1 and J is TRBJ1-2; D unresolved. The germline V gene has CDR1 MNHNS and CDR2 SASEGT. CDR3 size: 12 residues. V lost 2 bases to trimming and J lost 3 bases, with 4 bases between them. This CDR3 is CASSEPDYGYTF. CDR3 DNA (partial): TGTGCCAGCAGTGAACCAGACTATGGC.

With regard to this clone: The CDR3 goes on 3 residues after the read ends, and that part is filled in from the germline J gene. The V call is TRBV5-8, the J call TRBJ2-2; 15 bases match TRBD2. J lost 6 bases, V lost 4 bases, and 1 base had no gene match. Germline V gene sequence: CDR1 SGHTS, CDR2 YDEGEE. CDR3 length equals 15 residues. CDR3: CASSRTSGRAGELFF. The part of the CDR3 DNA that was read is TGTGCCAGCAGCAGGACTAGCGGGAGGGCCGGGGAG.

The CDR3 loop is CASSLRGPSTEAFF. The DNA read from the CDR3 is TGTGCCAGCAGCTTAAGGGGGCCGAGCACTGAA. The rearrangement joins TRBV13 to TRBJ1-1, with 7 bases matching TRBD1. The sequenced fragment ends 3 residues before the CDR3 boundary, so the rest is inferred from the germline J gene. V dropped 2 bases and J dropped 4; count of bases not matched to a gene: 4. The CDR3 loop spans 14 amino acids. In germline, CDR1 is PRHDT, CDR2 FYEKMQ (reference sequence).

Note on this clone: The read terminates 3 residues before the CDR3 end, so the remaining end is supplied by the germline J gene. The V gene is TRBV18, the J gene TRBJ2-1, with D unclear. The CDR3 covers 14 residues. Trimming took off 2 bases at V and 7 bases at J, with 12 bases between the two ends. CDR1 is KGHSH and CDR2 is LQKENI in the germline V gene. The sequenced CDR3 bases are TGTGCCAGCTCACCAAAGGCCCCGTGGAATGAG. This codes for CASSPKAPWNE. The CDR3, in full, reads CASSPKAPWNEQFF.

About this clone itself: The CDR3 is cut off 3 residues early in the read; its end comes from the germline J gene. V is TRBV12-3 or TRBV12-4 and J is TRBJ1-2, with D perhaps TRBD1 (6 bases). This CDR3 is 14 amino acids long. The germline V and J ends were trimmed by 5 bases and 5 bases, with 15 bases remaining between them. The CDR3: CASSLQGRGYGYTF. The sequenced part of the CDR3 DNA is TGTGCCAGCAGTCTACAGGGTCGAGGGTATGGC.

CDR3: CASSSLWTTTNYGYTF. Partial CDR3 DNA: TGTGCCAGTAGTTCACTTTGGACTACCACTAACTATGGC. The V call is TRBV19, the J call TRBJ1-2, with D unresolved. The CDR3 end is not reached by the read, which stops 3 residues before it; the germline J gene fills it in. V was cut by 5 bases and J by 0 bases, with 16 bases left in between. Looked up from germline, CDR1 is LNHDA and CDR2 is SQIVND (reference sequence). The CDR3 runs 16 residues.

The CDR3 sequence is CASSLAGVGTDTQYF. The sequenced part of the CDR3 DNA is TGTGCCAGCAGTTTGGCGGGAGTGGGCACAGATACG. The chain is built from TRBV28 and TRBJ2-3; TRBD2 matches 7 bases. The CDR3 goes on 3 residues after the read ends, and that part is filled in from the germline J gene. Germline CDR1 reads MDHEN; CDR2 reads SYDVKM. The CDR3 extends over 15 amino acids. J was trimmed by 1 base and V by 3 bases; bases with no gene match: 4.

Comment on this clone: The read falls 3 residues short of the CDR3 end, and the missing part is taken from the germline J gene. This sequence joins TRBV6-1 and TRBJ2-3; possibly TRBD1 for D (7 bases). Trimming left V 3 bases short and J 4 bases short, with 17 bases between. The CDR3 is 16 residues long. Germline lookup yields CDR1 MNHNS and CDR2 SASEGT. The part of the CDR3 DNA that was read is TGTGCCAGCAGTGATTACAACAGGGGAGGTGCAGATACG. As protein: CASSDYNRGGADT. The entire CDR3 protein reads CASSDYNRGGADTQYF.

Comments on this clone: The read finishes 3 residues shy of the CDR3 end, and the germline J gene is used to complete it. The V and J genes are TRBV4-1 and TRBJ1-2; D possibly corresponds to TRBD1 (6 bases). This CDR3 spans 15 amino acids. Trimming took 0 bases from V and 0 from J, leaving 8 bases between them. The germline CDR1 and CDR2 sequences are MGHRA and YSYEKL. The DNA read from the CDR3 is TGCGCCAGCAGCCAAGAAGGGACATCTAACTATGGC. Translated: CASSQEGTSNYG. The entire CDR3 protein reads CASSQEGTSNYGYTF.

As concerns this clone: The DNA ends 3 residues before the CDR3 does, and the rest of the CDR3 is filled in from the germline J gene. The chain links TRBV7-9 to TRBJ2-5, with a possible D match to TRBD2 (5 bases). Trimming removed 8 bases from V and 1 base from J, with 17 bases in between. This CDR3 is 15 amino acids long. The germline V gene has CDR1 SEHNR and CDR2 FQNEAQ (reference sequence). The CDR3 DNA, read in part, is TGTGCCAGCGGAGGCCCGGGGAACAGCCAAGAGACC. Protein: CASGGPGNSQET. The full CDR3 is CASGGPGNSQETQYF.

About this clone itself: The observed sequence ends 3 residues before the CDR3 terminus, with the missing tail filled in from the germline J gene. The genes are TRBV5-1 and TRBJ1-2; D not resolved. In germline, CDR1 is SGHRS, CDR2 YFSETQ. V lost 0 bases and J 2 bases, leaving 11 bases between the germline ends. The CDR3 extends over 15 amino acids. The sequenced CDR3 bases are TGCGCCAGCAGCTTGGACCGCAGTGTCAACTATGGC. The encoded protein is CASSLDRSVNYG. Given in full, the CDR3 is CASSLDRSVNYGYTF.

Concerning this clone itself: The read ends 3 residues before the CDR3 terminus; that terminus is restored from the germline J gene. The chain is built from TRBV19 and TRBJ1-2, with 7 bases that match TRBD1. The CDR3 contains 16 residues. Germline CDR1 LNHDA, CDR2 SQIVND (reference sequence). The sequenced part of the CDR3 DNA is TGTGCCAGTAGTATGAACAGGGGATCAACTGACTACGAC. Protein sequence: CASSMNRGSTDYD. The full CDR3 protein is CASSMNRGSTDYDYTF. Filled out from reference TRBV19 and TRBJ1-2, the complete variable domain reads DGGITQSPKYLFRKEGQNVTLSCEQNLNHDAMYWYRQDPGQGLRLIYYSQIVNDFQKGDIAEGYSVSREKKESFPLTVTSAQKNPTAFYLCASSMNRGSTDYDYTFGSGTRLTVV.

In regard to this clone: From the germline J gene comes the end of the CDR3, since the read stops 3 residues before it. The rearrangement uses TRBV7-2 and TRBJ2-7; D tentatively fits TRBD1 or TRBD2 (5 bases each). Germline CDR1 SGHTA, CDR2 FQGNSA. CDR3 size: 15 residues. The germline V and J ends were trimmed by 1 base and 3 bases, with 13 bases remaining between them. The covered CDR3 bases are TGTGCCAGCAGCTTAGGGTTCGAGGGGAACTACGAG. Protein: CASSLGFEGNYE. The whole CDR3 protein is CASSLGFEGNYEQYF.